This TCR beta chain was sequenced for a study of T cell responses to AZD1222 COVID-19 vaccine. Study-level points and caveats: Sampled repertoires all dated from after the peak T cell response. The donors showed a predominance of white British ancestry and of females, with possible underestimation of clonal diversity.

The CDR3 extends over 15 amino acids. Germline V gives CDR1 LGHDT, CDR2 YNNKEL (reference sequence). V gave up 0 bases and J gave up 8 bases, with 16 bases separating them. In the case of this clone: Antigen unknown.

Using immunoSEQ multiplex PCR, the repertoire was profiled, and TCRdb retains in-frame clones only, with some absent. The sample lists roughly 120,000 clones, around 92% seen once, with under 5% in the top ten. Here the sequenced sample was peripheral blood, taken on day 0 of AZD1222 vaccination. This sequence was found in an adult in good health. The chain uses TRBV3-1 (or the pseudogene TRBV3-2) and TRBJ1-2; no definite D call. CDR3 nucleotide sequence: TGTGCCAGCAGCCAAGATCATCTTGCGGGTGGCGGCTACACCTTC. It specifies CASSQDHLAGGGYTF.